This TCR beta chain was documented in a study of response to subunit inactivated influenza vaccine. The ends were cut back, 1 base at V and 5 bases at J, with 15 bases in the middle. The CDR3 spans 17 residues. The germline CDR1 and CDR2 sequences are MNHEY and SVGAGI. General study points: There was a suggestion from the authors that each seasonal influenza vaccination recruits few new T cells.

This clonotype was observed a few times. Its specificity is unknown. TCRdb analysed the RT-PCR reads with MiXCR anew, one entry per CDR3 protein. Among a few hundred thousand distinct CDR3 sequences listed, roughly a fifth were seen once. The J gene is TRBJ1-6, the V gene TRBV6-5, with unresolved D. Material: PBMCs from blood, obtained 21 months after vaccination. This TCR derives from a man between 50 and 69 years old who received an inactivated influenza vaccine. The CDR3 DNA reads TGTGCCAGCAGTTACTTCGTCATTCGAGGCAATAATTCACCCCTCCACTTT. This gives the protein CASSYFVIRGNNSPLHF.